This T cell receptor (beta chain) was observed in a study of cytomegalovirus exposure and HLA in healthy donors. Study-wide context: About 180 million T cells yielded 90 million to 130 million unique TCR beta sequences, as an earlier analysis found. Study findings and constraints: Roughly uniform depth of sequencing across donors was assumed in presence/absence analyses.

The donors were healthy bone marrow donors. This CDR3 contains 14 residues. From germline, CDR1 is SGHTA and CDR2 FQGNSA. The junction had 10 bases not matched to a gene; V was cut back by 5 bases and J by 7 bases. Primers included in the PCR were 60 Vbeta and 13 Jbeta primers. Method: immunoSEQ multiplex PCR; TCRdb's copy keeps in-frame clones and lacks some. The sample includes about 60,000 clones. Details on this clone: Its antigen is unidentified.

Sequencing used PBMCs. The chain joins TRBV7-2 to TRBJ1-2, with TRBD1 identical over 7 bases. The sequence was obtained from a boy between 10 and 17 years old in good health and CMV-seronegative. CDR3 sequence reads: CASSLSTGSGGYTF. The CDR3 DNA follows: TGTGCCAGCAGCCTATCGACAGGGAGCGGTGGCTACACCTTC.